The rows below give T cell receptor beta chains drawn from one sample of a study of T-cell memory formation after mild COVID-19. MiXCR, run by TCRdb on the 5' RACE reads, gives a single entry per CDR3 protein. The sample holds hundreds of thousands of distinct CDR3 sequences; approximately 15% are singletons and the top ten take more than 20%. The sequencing sample was made of PBMCs or a T cell subset sorted from them (not recorded which). The receptor source for this set is a man between 18 and 35 years old who had mild COVID-19 (a few samples of this study predate the infection). Cell type and time point are not known. CDR3s leave out the opening cysteine and the closing phenylalanine or tryptophan. Each record gives: V gene, clone size, D gene, J gene, CDR3 protein. The D gene is left open where the match is weak. Part of the rows lack a size; the others show once, few, many or a class for expanded clones.

V: TRBV7-6
size: few
D: TRBD1
J: TRBJ1-1
CDR3: ASSFPGTGEYTEAF

V: TRBV6-5
size: few
D: -
J: TRBJ2-1
CDR3: ASRPTSGETYNEQF

V: TRBV27
size: few
D: -
J: TRBJ1-3
CDR3: ASSLRGGGNTIY

V: TRBV10-1
size: few
D: -
J: TRBJ1-2
CDR3: ASSDRGGYT

V: TRBV12-3/TRBV12-4
size: -
D: TRBD2
J: TRBJ2-5
CDR3: ASSPRPGGGPQETQY

V: TRBV24-1
size: few
D: -
J: TRBJ2-3
CDR3: ATSDPVRDTDTQY

V: TRBV5-1
size: many
D: TRBD2
J: TRBJ2-1
CDR3: ASSWTSGGAYEQF

V: TRBV20-1
size: few
D: TRBD1
J: TRBJ1-6
CDR3: SARKDRESPLH

V: TRBV15
size: many
D: -
J: TRBJ1-2
CDR3: ATSRRRDRFYGYT

V: TRBV7-3
size: -
D: TRBD1
J: TRBJ1-5
CDR3: ASSLKLSSTGEGNQPQH

V: TRBV18
size: -
D: -
J: TRBJ2-5
CDR3: ASSPRVGPETQY

V: TRBV2
size: -
D: -
J: TRBJ1-1
CDR3: ASSEAESWDTEAF

V: TRBV7-3
size: few
D: -
J: TRBJ2-2
CDR3: ASSQQGSPGSCF

V: TRBV12-3/TRBV12-4
size: many
D: TRBD2
J: TRBJ2-3
CDR3: ASSLAPGGAGGRFRRDTQY

V: TRBV29-1
size: many
D: -
J: TRBJ2-5
CDR3: SGGGVQETQY

V: TRBV29-1
size: few
D: -
J: TRBJ2-3
CDR3: SVEDGQRADTQY

V: TRBV12-3/TRBV12-4
size: many
D: -
J: TRBJ2-1
CDR3: ASSPQAGAGEQF

V: TRBV5-1
size: few
D: TRBD2
J: TRBJ2-1
CDR3: ASGTSGGLNEQF

V: TRBV7-3
size: few
D: TRBD2
J: TRBJ2-1
CDR3: ASSVGLAGGSYRDEQF

V: TRBV3-1
size: few
D: -
J: TRBJ1-1
CDR3: ASSQEGVYTEAF

V: TRBV28
size: -
D: -
J: TRBJ1-6
CDR3: ASSSQGRGYNSPLH

V: TRBV4-2
size: -
D: -
J: TRBJ1-5
CDR3: ASSQEARQEYQPQH

V: TRBV7-2
size: few
D: TRBD1
J: TRBJ1-5
CDR3: ASSKDREGQPQH

V: TRBV3-1
size: -
D: TRBD1
J: TRBJ2-4
CDR3: ASSYLGTEKNIQY

V: TRBV7-9
size: -
D: TRBD1
J: TRBJ2-5
CDR3: ASSLVDRGQPETQY

V: TRBV10-3
size: -
D: TRBD1
J: TRBJ2-5
CDR3: ANSPGGGETQY

V: TRBV24-1
size: -
D: TRBD1
J: TRBJ2-5
CDR3: ATSDLPTGGPQETQY

V: TRBV20-1
size: few
D: -
J: TRBJ2-6
CDR3: SARDPQGSPDVLT

V: TRBV10-3
size: few
D: TRBD1
J: TRBJ1-6
CDR3: AISTGQSPSASPLH

V: TRBV7-9
size: -
D: -
J: TRBJ1-4
CDR3: ASSFQEGHEKLF

V: TRBV12-3/TRBV12-4
size: many
D: TRBD2
J: TRBJ2-2
CDR3: ASSLTSGGAGELF

V: TRBV5-1
size: few
D: -
J: TRBJ1-2
CDR3: ASSLDRNGYT

V: TRBV18
size: many
D: TRBD1
J: TRBJ2-7
CDR3: ASSGTGAYEQY

V: TRBV6-1
size: few
D: -
J: TRBJ1-1
CDR3: ASTRDRLDTEAF

V: TRBV7-9
size: few
D: -
J: TRBJ2-7
CDR3: ASSSPAGDEKNEQY

V: TRBV4-1
size: few
D: -
J: TRBJ2-3
CDR3: ASSQEAYSTDTQY

V: TRBV14
size: -
D: TRBD1
J: TRBJ2-5
CDR3: ASSQNRGPETQY

V: TRBV9
size: -
D: TRBD2
J: TRBJ2-1
CDR3: ASKGGTSFSEQF

V: TRBV4-2
size: -
D: TRBD1
J: TRBJ1-5
CDR3: ASSQGQGYQPQH

V: TRBV6-1
size: -
D: TRBD2
J: TRBJ2-3
CDR3: ASSFSIAGGTDTQY

V: TRBV7-2
size: -
D: TRBD1
J: TRBJ1-1
CDR3: ASSMDRGAEAF

V: TRBV7-2
size: many
D: -
J: TRBJ1-2
CDR3: ASSTRRDYT

V: TRBV7-9
size: few
D: -
J: TRBJ1-1
CDR3: ASSLGAIMNTEAF

V: TRBV20-1
size: few
D: TRBD1
J: TRBJ2-2
CDR3: SAARQGVHTGELF

V: TRBV19
size: few
D: -
J: TRBJ1-1
CDR3: ASSIGGRDTEAF

V: TRBV7-2
size: few
D: -
J: TRBJ2-3
CDR3: ASSATSGADTQY

V: TRBV9
size: once
D: -
J: TRBJ2-7
CDR3: ASSVGSGTYEQY

V: TRBV2
size: -
D: -
J: TRBJ2-4
CDR3: ASSEQTHIKNIQY

V: TRBV20-1
size: -
D: -
J: TRBJ2-5
CDR3: SASAARETQY

V: TRBV5-1
size: -
D: -
J: TRBJ1-1
CDR3: ASLDGLNTEAF

V: TRBV7-9
size: few
D: TRBD2
J: TRBJ2-1
CDR3: ASSLPGGNEQF

V: TRBV2
size: -
D: -
J: TRBJ2-7
CDR3: ASSEESRGSYEQY

V: TRBV4-1
size: few
D: TRBD2
J: TRBJ2-1
CDR3: ASSQQGLAGVYNEQF

V: TRBV2
size: -
D: -
J: TRBJ1-2
CDR3: ASLRERNYGYT

V: TRBV5-1
size: few
D: TRBD1
J: TRBJ2-3
CDR3: ASTLEGATDTQY

V: TRBV12-3/TRBV12-4
size: -
D: TRBD1
J: TRBJ2-5
CDR3: ASSNNRGLKTQY

V: TRBV7-2
size: few
D: -
J: TRBJ1-5
CDR3: ASSLYSGAGNQPQH